This T cell receptor (beta chain) was identified in a study of regulatory T cells in long-lasting Graves disease. Study-wide points: Patients with persistent disease showed a bias toward TRBV28, TRBJ1-2 and TRBJ2-5. Persistent patients shared more public clonotypes (about 2,800) than newly diagnosed patients (about 1,000).

Trimming cost V 6 bases and J 4 bases, with 12 bases left between them. The CDR3 contains 13 residues. Germline V gene data show CDR1 as SNHLY and CDR2 as FYNNEI. Time point of the sample: newly diagnosed GD, antithyroid drugs for less than 3 months. After RNA was extracted from PBMCs, the TCR library was made from it. Libraries of TCR beta came from iRepertoire HTBI primers plus Arm-PCR of CDR3 regions. TCRdb redid the calling of the multiplex PCR reads with MiXCR, one entry per CDR3 protein. The table shows 250,000 to 300,000 distinct CDR3 sequences, with roughly 18% occurring only once. Ten or more counts support this clonotype. Its antigen remains unknown. This sample also appeared in a second study, on T cells in Graves' hyperthyroidism and ophthalmopathy. As that report states: Newly diagnosed hyperthyroidism, duration under 2 months, in patients aged 18 to 65.

The chain carries TRBV2 and TRBJ1-2; D is possibly TRBD1 (6 bases). Sequences were derived from peripheral blood mononuclear cells (PBMCs), sampled at new diagnosis, from a patient treated with antithyroid drugs. This TCR was sampled from a woman aged 30 to 39 with Graves disease. CDR3 in amino acids: CASSVTGTYGYTF. The CDR3 region has the DNA TGTGCCAGCAGCGTTACAGGGACCTATGGCTACACCTTC.